Sequencing of this T cell receptor (beta chain) was carried out in a study of blood T cell repertoires in COVID-19. Study at large: Sites across the United States, Italy and Spain contributed samples from acute and convalescent COVID-19. PBMCs, B-cell-depleted T cells, or T cells provided the cDNA or gDNA that made up the material.

CDR3 length: 12 residues. The V end was cut by 3 bases, the J end by 5 bases, with 7 bases between. Germline V gene data show CDR1 as KGHSH and CDR2 as LQKENI. This clone was counted a single time. Original processing notes: Amplification of reference gene primers provided the estimated nucleated cell counts. Profiled with immunoSEQ multiplex PCR; TCRdb holds only in-frame clones, not every one. V and J calls and clone size come straight from that table; D and trimming were deduced from the DNA. The sample comprises 55,000 to 75,000 clones, more than 60% of which are singletons, and approximately 20% rests with the top ten.

The specimen was peripheral blood. This chain joins TRBV18 and TRBJ2-5; the D is unclear. The clonotype was recovered from a man in his fifties or sixties with acute or convalescent COVID-19. CDR3 DNA: TGTGCCAGCTCACCCCTCGGGGAGACCCAGTACTTC. It yields the protein CASSPLGETQYF.